Below are 26 T cell receptor beta chains sequenced from a single sample in a study of CD4+ T cells in melanoma. Profiled with immunoSEQ multiplex PCR; TCRdb holds only in-frame clones, not every one. The sample lists about 50,000 clones, approximately 92% occurring once. Sequences were obtained from peripheral blood. The receptor source for this set is a human donor with melanoma.

The chain joins TRBV13 to TRBJ2-2, with 10 bases identical to TRBD2. Germline CDR1 is PRHDT and CDR2 is FYEKMQ (reference sequence). CDR3 size: 17 residues. V dropped 6 bases and J dropped 0; count of bases not matched to a gene: 7. CDR3 nucleotides: TGTGCCAGCAGTAGGCGGACTAGCGGCGCGAACACCGGGGAGCTGTTTTTT. Translating it yields CASSRRTSGANTGELFF. Full variable domain (rest looked up from reference TRBV13 and TRBJ2-2): AAGVIQSPRHLIKEKRETATLKCYPIPRHDTVYWYQQGPGQDPQFLISFYEKMQSDKGSIPDRFSAQQFSDYHSELNMSSLELGDSALYFCASSRRTSGANTGELFFGEGSRLTVL.

The rearrangement uses TRBV7-9 and TRBJ2-7; D tentatively reads TRBD1 or TRBD2 (5 bases each). Looked up from germline, CDR1 is SEHNR and CDR2 is FQNEAQ (reference sequence). V was shortened by 3 bases and J by 1 base, with 10 bases between the two germline ends. This CDR3 is built from 14 residues. The CDR3 region is CASSLGTASYEQYF. The DNA of the CDR3 is TGTGCCAGCAGCTTGGGGACGGCTTCCTACGAGCAGTACTTC.

The chain recombines TRBV5-1 with TRBJ2-7, with a weak D call TRBD1 (6 bases). The CDR3 spans 15 residues. Germline CDR1 reads SGHRS; CDR2 reads YFSETQ. Trimming took off 7 bases at V and 2 bases at J, with 19 bases between the two ends. The CDR3 sequence: CASGSRAGATYEQYF. The CDR3 DNA reads as TGCGCCAGCGGGTCCCGGGCAGGGGCCACCTACGAGCAGTACTTC.

The rearrangement links TRBV7-9 to TRBJ2-1; 8 bases align to TRBD2. Germline CDR1 and CDR2: SEHNR and FQNEAQ (reference sequence). The CDR3 loop spans 16 amino acids. V gave up 3 bases and J gave up 6 bases; unmatched junction bases: 10. As DNA, the CDR3 is TGTGCCAGCAGCTTCCGTGGTGGCGGGGGGTTCAATGAGCAGTTCTTC. Encoded protein: CASSFRGGGGFNEQFF.

This sequence joins TRBV5-8 and TRBJ1-2; unclear D gene. The CDR3 covers 14 residues. V was cut by 5 bases and J by 4 bases, with 15 bases left in between. Looked up from germline, CDR1 is SGHTS and CDR2 is YDEGEE. CDR3 DNA sequence: TGTGCCAGCAGTCAAGAGAGGAGACCCTATGGCTACACCTTC. Translating gives CASSQERRPYGYTF.

This chain uses TRBV29-1 with TRBJ2-7; weak D call: TRBD2 (6 bases). CDR1 SQVTM and CDR2 ANQGSEA come from the germline V gene. This CDR3 is built from 11 residues. With 2 bases removed from V and 9 bases from J, the gap between germline ends came to 11 bases. The CDR3 DNA reads as TGCAGCGTTGAAATCGGGCGGGGGCAGTACTTC. Translated, it gives CSVEIGRGQYF.

The CDR3 DNA reads TGTGCCAGCAGTTTATACTGGGGGGAAGATCAGCCCCAGCATTTT. This translates into CASSLYWGEDQPQHF. The V call is TRBV27, the J call TRBJ1-5; a weak D match, TRBD1 (5 bases). The CDR3 consists of 15 residues. In germline, CDR1 is MNHEY, CDR2 SMNVEV (reference sequence). V was shortened by 1 base and J by 5 bases, with 12 bases between the two germline ends.

This chain joins TRBV7-9 and TRBJ2-7; TRBD2 matches at 11 bases. Per the germline V gene, CDR1 is SEHNR and CDR2 is FQNEAQ (reference sequence). V was pared by 6 bases and J by 3 bases, with 7 bases of the junction left unmatched. The CDR3 totals 15 residues. The CDR3 sequence is CASSATSGGIYEQYF. Written as DNA, the CDR3 is TGTGCCAGCAGTGCCACTAGCGGGGGAATCTACGAGCAGTACTTC.

The gene calls are TRBV21-1 and TRBJ1-5. TRBV21-1 is tagged as a pseudogene. The CDR3 has 13 residues. CDR3 nucleotides: TGTGCCAGCAGCGCTTGGGGTAACCAGCCCCAGCATTTT. This codes for CASSAWGNQPQHF.

The V gene is TRBV7-3, the J gene TRBJ2-1; D may be TRBD2 (7 bases). CDR1 is SGHTA, CDR2 FQGTGA, per germline. The CDR3 has 15 amino acids. V was pared by 5 bases and J by 8 bases, with 19 bases between. In DNA form, the CDR3 reads TGTGCCAGCAGCCACGCCCGGGGGGCCATGGATGAGCAGTTCTTC. It yields the protein CASSHARGAMDEQFF. The complete variable domain, with remaining parts taken from reference TRBV7-3 and TRBJ2-1, reads GAGVSQTPSNKVTEKGKYVELRCDPISGHTALYWYRQSLGQGPEFLIYFQGTGAADDSGLPNDRFFAVRPEGSVSTLKIQRTERGDSAVYLCASSHARGAMDEQFFGPGTRLTVL.

The chain combines TRBV27 with TRBJ1-1; D is unclear. Trimming pared 5 bases from V and 5 bases from J, leaving 12 bases between. Germline-derived CDR1 and CDR2 are MNHEY and SMNVEV (reference sequence). The CDR3 is 13 residues long. As DNA, the CDR3 is TGTGCCAGCAGTCCCTTAGCGAGTACTGAAGCTTTCTTT. Translation gives CASSPLASTEAFF.

The rearrangement joins TRBV7-2 to TRBJ1-6; no clear D gene. Germline V gene sequence: CDR1 SGHTA, CDR2 FQGNSA. The CDR3 has 15 amino acids. V was clipped by 1 base and J by 13 bases, with 17 bases between them. DNA of the CDR3: TGTGCCAGCAGCTTAGAGGGTCACCGGTCCTCGCCCCTCCACTTT. This codes for CASSLEGHRSSPLHF.

The chain carries TRBV28 and TRBJ2-5; no reliable D call. CDR1 MDHEN and CDR2 SYDVKM come from the germline V gene. The CDR3 covers 15 residues. V was cut by 4 bases and J by 2 bases, with 14 bases left in between. The CDR3 reads CASSSPSYPQETQYF. The CDR3, as DNA: TGTGCCAGCAGTTCCCCCTCATATCCTCAAGAGACCCAGTACTTC.

V gene TRBV15 combines with J gene TRBJ2-5; TRBD1 is a possible D gene (6 bases). Germline CDR1 and CDR2: LNHNV and YYDKDF (reference sequence). V lost 0 bases, J lost 1 base, and 12 bases lay in between. This CDR3 region has 16 residues. CDR3 sequence: CATSRDGGPTQETQYF. The CDR3 DNA reads as TGTGCCACCAGCAGAGATGGGGGCCCCACCCAAGAGACCCAGTACTTC.

The V gene is TRBV28, the J gene TRBJ1-2; the D is unclear. Germline CDR1 MDHEN, CDR2 SYDVKM. This CDR3 is built from 12 residues. The germline V and J ends were trimmed by 5 bases and 3 bases, with 7 bases remaining between them. CDR3 protein: CASSAGHYGYTF. DNA of the CDR3: TGTGCCAGCAGTGCGGGCCACTATGGCTACACCTTC.

V is TRBV7-2 and J is TRBJ2-2; D not resolved. V was cut by 6 bases and J by 7 bases, with 9 bases left in between. This CDR3 region has 12 residues. Germline CDR1 SGHTA, CDR2 FQGNSA. The CDR3 nucleotides read TGTGCCAGCAGTTGGGGTAGCGGGGAGCTGTTTTTT. Residues: CASSWGSGELFF.

This clone was observed a handful of times. The rearrangement uses TRBV5-1 and TRBJ2-1, with 10 bases identical to TRBD2. Germline V gene lookup returns CDR1 SGHRS and CDR2 YFSETQ. The CDR3 is 17 amino acids. V lost 0 bases to trimming and J lost 1 base; unmatched junction nucleotides: 4. CDR3: CASSLAAGGPSYNEQFF. As DNA, the CDR3 is TGCGCCAGCAGCTTGGCAGCGGGGGGGCCATCCTACAATGAGCAGTTCTTC.

The CDR3 region is CASSQDTLDNEQFF. The CDR3 region has the DNA TGTGCCAGCAGCCAAGACACACTAGACAATGAGCAGTTCTTC. The rearrangement uses TRBV4-2 and TRBJ2-1; D is perhaps TRBD2 (5 bases). The V end was cut by 0 bases, the J end by 5 bases, with 8 bases between. CDR3 length equals 14 residues. Per the germline V gene, CDR1 is LGHNA and CDR2 is YNFKEQ.

V is TRBV19 and J is TRBJ1-4; TRBD1 is a possible D gene (5 bases). Germline CDR1 is LNHDA and CDR2 is SQIVND (reference sequence). This CDR3 is built from 17 residues. V was cut by 2 bases and J by 7 bases, with 20 bases left in between. CDR3: CASSINGIGAGGEKLFF. CDR3 DNA: TGTGCCAGTAGTATAAATGGAATAGGCGCTGGGGGTGAAAAACTGTTTTTT.

V and J are TRBV14 and TRBJ2-6; D not certain. Trimming took 1 base from V and 7 from J, leaving 2 bases between them. Germline values: CDR1 SGHDN, CDR2 FVKESK. CDR3 length: 12 residues. CDR3 protein: CASSQGANVLTF. As DNA, the CDR3 is TGTGCCAGCAGCCAAGGAGCCAACGTCCTGACTTTC.

The CDR3 sequence: CASSQGPRQVLYGYTF. CDR3 nucleotide sequence: TGCGCCAGCAGCCAGGGTCCTAGACAGGTCCTCTATGGCTACACCTTC. The chain combines TRBV4-3 with TRBJ1-2; possibly TRBD1 for D (6 bases). CDR1 and CDR2 from the germline V gene are LGHNA and YSLEER. With 3 bases removed from V and 4 bases from J, the gap between germline ends came to 18 bases. The CDR3 runs to 16 residues.

The chain's CDR3 is CASSYIKKTNEKLFF. The CDR3, as DNA: TGTGCCAGCAGTTACATTAAGAAAACTAATGAAAAACTGTTTTTT. V is TRBV6-5 and J is TRBJ1-4; D unresolved. Trimming removed 2 bases at V and 1 base at J, with 8 bases between. Germline CDR1 and CDR2: MNHEY and SVGAGI. This CDR3 region has 15 residues.

The table lists this clone with a few counts. The chain has TRBV11-3 and TRBJ2-5, with a possible D match to TRBD2 (5 bases). V was shortened by 5 bases and J by 9 bases, with 16 bases between the two germline ends. Germline V gene data show CDR1 as SGHNT and CDR2 as YENEEA. The CDR3 is 13 residues long. The CDR3 DNA is TGTGCCAGCAGCGAGCGGCACCCCGGTCCCCAGTACTTC. Translated, it gives CASSERHPGPQYF.

The CDR3 loop reads CASILGQGYF. The CDR3 region has the DNA TGTGCCAGCATTCTGGGACAGGGGTACTTC. The chain joins TRBV2 to TRBJ2-7; 9 nucleotides match TRBD1. The V gene end was trimmed by 7 bases and the J gene end by 12 bases; junction bases not matched to a gene: 4. The length of the CDR3 is 10 residues. The germline V gene encodes CDR1 SNHLY and CDR2 FYNNEI.

V usage is TRBV28 and J usage is TRBJ1-2; D gene unclear. V was clipped by 5 bases and J by 4 bases, with 11 bases between them. The CDR3 covers 13 residues. Germline CDR1 MDHEN, CDR2 SYDVKM. In DNA form, the CDR3 reads TGTGCCAGCAGTCAAGCCTTCCTCTATGGCTACACCTTC. Its protein is CASSQAFLYGYTF.

The gene calls are TRBV27 and TRBJ2-1, with TRBD2 matching over 12 bases. The CDR3 consists of 18 residues. V shed 1 base, J shed 4 bases, and the junction held 8 bases outside the gene matches. The V gene's germline CDR1 is MNHEY and CDR2 SMNVEV (reference sequence). The CDR3 bases are TGTGCCAGCAGTTTATTGGGGTCTAGCGGGGGGGTATACAATGAGCAGTTCTTC. This codes for CASSLLGSSGGVYNEQFF.